This T cell receptor beta chain is drawn from a study of human T cells and chemical hapten exposure. Study background: Minor volume differences among pooled libraries chiefly drove per-sample TCR yield variation.

Library preparation tagged each individual cDNA molecule with a unique molecular identifier. In the original processing: A per-sample median of approximately 87,000 TCRs was observed, with counts ranging from about 23,224 to 690,600. Using its own MiXCR run on the RACE reads, TCRdb lists one record per CDR3 protein. TCRdb's processing, not the authors' own work, is the source of the V and J calls. The table records roughly 100,000 distinct CDR3 sequences, about 8.8% of them present only once. Time point denoted: healthy volunteer bleed at 2 weeks. The study extracted total RNA from unfractionated whole blood. This CDR3 comprises 14 residues. The germline CDR1 and CDR2 sequences are SNHLY and FYNNEI. V dropped 6 bases and J dropped 5; count of bases not matched to a gene: 7. Study outcomes and limitations: With regard to DPC sensitization, TCRs above 1 in 1000 frequency did not change.

Concerning this clonotype itself: Its antigen is currently unknown.

The clonotype was recovered from a female donor in good health. Some clones in this sample may be carry-over from other donors' samples. The sequenced sample was whole blood. J is TRBJ1-1 and V is TRBV2; 9 nucleotides agree with TRBD1. The CDR3 DNA sequence: TGTGCCAGCAGGAGACAGGGGGTGAGGACTGAAGCTTTCTTT. Its translation is CASRRQGVRTEAFF.